The clone carrying this T cell receptor (beta chain) was counted ten times or more. Its antigen is currently unknown. The TCR beta CDR3 regions underwent amplification using RNA transcripts as the source. When the TCR CDR3 underwent first-round RT-PCR, the HTBI primer set was used. TCRdb ran MiXCR on the multiplex PCR reads and lists one entry per CDR3 protein. The sample lists under 300,000 distinct CDR3 sequences; approximately 16% were seen once. Diagnoses rested on clinical symptoms, serum thyroxine and TRAb, thyroid ultrasound and orbital computed tomography. The data derive from a study of T cells in Graves' hyperthyroidism and ophthalmopathy. Points from the study as a whole: The majority of expanded thyroid clonotypes above 0.001 also appeared in blood.

The V end was cut by 3 bases, the J end by 0 bases, with 11 bases between. This CDR3 has 16 amino acids. Germline V gene sequence: CDR1 KGHDR, CDR2 SFDVKD. The sequence came from a woman in her fifties or sixties with Graves' hyperthyroidism that later progressed to Graves' ophthalmopathy. The J gene is TRBJ1-5, the V gene TRBV24-1, with D maybe TRBD1 (5 bases). Sequenced sample: blood. In nucleotides, the CDR3 is TGTGCCACCAGTGATCGCAGGGCGGATAGCAATCAGCCCCAGCATTTT. This translates into CATSDRRADSNQPQHF.